Listed here are 4 T cell receptor beta chains from one sample, sequenced in a study of human T cells and chemical hapten exposure. The study's library attached unique molecular identifiers to single cDNA molecules. One entry per CDR3 protein results from TCRdb running MiXCR on the reads. The profile shows around 3,100 distinct CDR3 sequences, 49% of them singletons. Whole blood, unfractionated, served as the material for total RNA extraction. The sample taken for sequencing was whole blood. The origin of the receptors is a human donor who had alopecia or was a healthy volunteer (not recorded which). Some clones in this sample may be carry-over from other donors' samples. This table probably holds off-target reads from a library built for another chain.

The V and J genes are TRBV6-6 and TRBJ2-6; D not certain. Germline V CDR1 and CDR2: MNHNY, SVGAGI (reference sequence). This CDR3 contains 16 residues. V was cut by 2 bases and J by 0 bases, with 8 bases left in between. The CDR3 coding sequence is TGTGCCAGCAGTTACGGGAAGTCCTCTGGGGCCAACGTCCTGACTTTC. Amino acid sequence: CASSYGKSSGANVLTF.

The rearrangement links TRBV4-2 to TRBJ2-2; the D call may be TRBD1 or TRBD2 (5 bases each). Germline loops: CDR1 LGHNA, CDR2 YNFKEQ. The V end lost 1 base, the J end lost 4 bases, and 19 bases lay between the germline ends. The CDR3 totals 18 residues. The CDR3: CASSQGSWLSGTTGELFF. In DNA, the CDR3 is TGTGCCAGCAGCCAAGGGTCATGGCTTAGTGGGACCACCGGGGAGCTGTTTTTT.

This CDR3 reads CASSPGRKGETQYF. The CDR3 DNA is TGTGCCAGCAGCCCCGGGAGGAAGGGAGAGACCCAGTACTTC. The V gene is TRBV3-1, the J gene TRBJ2-5, with 7 positions matching TRBD2. The CDR3 totals 14 residues. V dropped 4 bases and J dropped 4; count of bases not matched to a gene: 6. Germline V gives CDR1 LGHDT, CDR2 YNNKEL (reference sequence).

The V gene is TRBV12-3 or TRBV12-4, the J gene TRBJ2-7; D might be TRBD2 (6 bases). CDR3 length: 13 amino acids. Trimming removed 6 bases from V and 9 bases from J, with 18 bases in between. The CDR3: CASSPNGGEGQYF. The CDR3 DNA is TGTGCCAGCAGCCCTAACGGGGGAGAAGGGCAGTACTTC.